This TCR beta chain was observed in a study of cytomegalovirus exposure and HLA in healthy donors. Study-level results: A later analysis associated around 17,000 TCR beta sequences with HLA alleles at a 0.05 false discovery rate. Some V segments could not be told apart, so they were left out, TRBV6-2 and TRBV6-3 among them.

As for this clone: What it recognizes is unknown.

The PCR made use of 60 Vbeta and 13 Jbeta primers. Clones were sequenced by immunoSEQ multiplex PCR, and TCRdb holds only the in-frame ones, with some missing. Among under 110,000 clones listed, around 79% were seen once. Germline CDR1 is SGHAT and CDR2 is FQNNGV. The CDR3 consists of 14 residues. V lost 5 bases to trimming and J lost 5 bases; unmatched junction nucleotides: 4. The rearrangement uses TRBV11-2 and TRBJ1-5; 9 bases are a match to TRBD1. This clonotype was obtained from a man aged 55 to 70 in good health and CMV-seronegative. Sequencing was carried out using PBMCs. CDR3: CASSPRTGDQPQHF. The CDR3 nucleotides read TGTGCCAGCAGCCCCCGGACAGGGGATCAGCCCCAGCATTTT.